Below, 12 T cell receptor beta chains from the same sample are listed, as sequenced in a study of T cell repertoires in cytomegalovirus infection. TCRdb itself ran the reads through MiXCR, one entry per CDR3 protein. The sample has about 770,000 distinct CDR3 sequences, 29% seen once. These receptors' targets are unknown. The sequencing here drew on cultured CD8+ T cells from PBMCs, taken from culture after CMV antigen stimulation. Source of these receptors: a human donor in good health (CMV status not recorded). Some clones in this sample may be carry-over from other donors' samples.

The chain employs TRBV29-1 and TRBJ2-3, with D perhaps assigned TRBD1 or TRBD2 (5 bases each). This CDR3 is built from 14 residues. Looked up from germline, CDR1 is SQVTM and CDR2 is ANQGSEA. V lost 3 bases and J lost 5, with 15 bases in between. CDR3 sequence reads: CSVEGEGLGDTQYF. CDR3 nucleotide sequence: TGCAGCGTTGAGGGAGAGGGGTTGGGAGATACGCAGTATTTT.

The chain joins TRBV15 to TRBJ2-3; D remains unclear. V gave up 3 bases and J gave up 2 bases, with 3 bases separating them. Germline-derived CDR1 and CDR2 are LNHNV and YYDKDF (reference sequence). The CDR3 has 12 residues. CDR3 nucleotide sequence: TGTGCCACCAGCAGGATCACAGATACGCAGTATTTT. Its protein product is CATSRITDTQYF.

This clonotype was seen only a few times. This chain joins TRBV19 and TRBJ2-7; D uncertain. V lost 11 bases and J 2 bases, leaving 16 bases between the germline ends. CDR1 is LNHDA, CDR2 SQIVND, per germline (reference sequence). The CDR3 covers 13 residues. CDR3 bases: TGTGCCTCCGCGGCCAGCTTTGCCTACGAGCAGTACTTC. As protein: CASAASFAYEQYF.

The V and J genes are TRBV27 and TRBJ1-1, with a possible D match to TRBD1 (5 bases). The CDR3 spans 12 residues. Trimming stripped 3 bases from V and 7 bases from J, with 9 bases between. CDR1 and CDR2 from the germline V gene are MNHEY and SMNVEV (reference sequence). The CDR3 is CASSFVGGEAFF. CDR3 nucleotides: TGTGCCAGCAGTTTTGTTGGGGGTGAAGCTTTCTTT.

This clonotype was seen a few times. V is TRBV7-6 and J is TRBJ2-5; perhaps D is TRBD1 or TRBD2 (5 bases each). V shed 5 bases and J shed 1 base, with 14 bases lying between them. CDR1 and CDR2 (germline): SGHVS, FNYEAQ. The CDR3 is 15 amino acids. This chain's CDR3 is CASSPQGVRQETQYF. CDR3 DNA: TGTGCCAGCAGCCCTCAGGGAGTTCGCCAAGAGACCCAGTACTTC.

The gene calls are TRBV6-1 and TRBJ1-6; D is unresolved. In germline, CDR1 is MNHNS, CDR2 SASEGT. The germline V and J ends were trimmed by 6 bases and 6 bases, with 12 bases remaining between them. The CDR3 is 14 residues long. In DNA form, the CDR3 reads TGTGCCAGCAGCGCCCGCCTGGGTAATTCACCCCTCCACTTT. This codes for CASSARLGNSPLHF.

This clonotype showed up just a few times. The chain joins TRBV12-5 to TRBJ1-5, with D tentatively TRBD1 (6 bases). The V gene's germline CDR1 is LGHNT and CDR2 FRNRAP. The V end lost 1 base, the J end lost 0 bases, and 7 bases lay between the germline ends. The CDR3 loop spans 15 amino acids. CDR3 region: CASGLGQASNQPQHF. The CDR3 DNA sequence: TGTGCTAGTGGTTTGGGACAGGCTAGCAATCAGCCCCAGCATTTT.

The V and J genes are TRBV27 and TRBJ1-2, with D perhaps TRBD1 (6 bases). The CDR3 sequence is 15 residues long. With 3 bases removed from V and 6 bases from J, the gap between germline ends came to 17 bases. Per the germline V gene, CDR1 is MNHEY and CDR2 is SMNVEV (reference sequence). The CDR3 DNA reads as TGTGCCAGCAGTTTCCGGGACATCCCCCGGCATGGCTACACCTTC. Its translation is CASSFRDIPRHGYTF.

The gene calls are TRBV14 and TRBJ2-5; D call uncertain. Germline lookup yields CDR1 SGHDN and CDR2 FVKESK. Trimming cost V 1 base and J 4 bases, with 10 bases left between them. The CDR3 is made up of 14 amino acids. CDR3 loop: CASSQALLGETQYF. The CDR3 DNA reads as TGTGCCAGCAGCCAAGCTTTACTGGGAGAGACCCAGTACTTC. Variable domain in full (rest from reference TRBV14 and TRBJ2-5): EAGVTQFPSHSVIEKGQTVTLRCDPISGHDNLYWYRRVMGKEIKFLLHFVKESKQDESGMPNNRFLAERTGGTYSTLKVQPAELEDSGVYFCASSQALLGETQYFGPGTRLLVL.

The rearrangement joins TRBV15 to TRBJ1-6; D remains unclear. The ends were cut back, 6 bases at V and 6 bases at J, with 15 bases in the middle. There are 15 residues in the CDR3. CDR1 is LNHNV and CDR2 is YYDKDF in the germline V gene (reference sequence). The CDR3 here is CATRHGESINSPLHF. The CDR3 coding sequence is TGTGCCACCAGGCATGGTGAAAGCATTAATTCACCCCTCCACTTT.

In this sample, this clonotype turned up a few times. The chain is built from TRBV6-2 or TRBV6-3 and TRBJ2-3; unclear D gene. Trimming took off 4 bases at V and 2 bases at J, with 7 bases between the two ends. CDR3 length: 13 amino acids. The germline V gene encodes CDR1 MNHEY and CDR2 SVGEGT. CDR3 region: CASSWSNTDTQYF. CDR3 DNA: TGTGCCAGCAGTTGGAGTAACACAGATACGCAGTATTTT.

This clonotype occurred many times. This rearrangement joins TRBV7-9 to TRBJ1-5; 10 nucleotides line up with TRBD1. The CDR3 loop spans 15 amino acids. Germline V gives CDR1 SEHNR, CDR2 FQNEAQ (reference sequence). Trimming removed 5 bases from V and 6 bases from J; junction bases left unmatched: 7. CDR3 sequence reads: CASSPDRGTSQPQHF. CDR3 DNA sequence: TGTGCCAGCAGCCCGGACAGGGGGACGAGTCAGCCCCAGCATTTT.